This TCR beta chain was profiled in a study of identical twins. Overall study results and limits: Beta out-of-frame sequences showed weaker excess twin sharing.

Germline loops: CDR1 DFQATT, CDR2 SNEGSKA (reference sequence). The CDR3 sequence is 12 residues long. The V gene lost 2 bases and the J gene lost 15 bases, with 17 bases spanning the gap. All donors comprised healthy Caucasians. TCRdb fed the 5' RACE reads into MiXCR, producing one record per CDR3 protein. The sample records some 790,000 distinct CDR3 sequences, over 15% being singletons. In regard to this clonotype: What it binds is unknown.

The sample was also linked to a second study, of T cells expressing NK-cell markers. Per that paper: Of eight sequenced donors, seven were HCMV-seropositive and one HCMV-seronegative. In a handful of donors, dominant CD3+CD56+NKG2C+ clones formed roughly 1.0-7.5% of CD8+ cells.

J is TRBJ2-1 and V is TRBV20-1, with a tentative D call TRBD2 (7 bases). The receptor's source is a woman between 18 and 29 years old in good health. The sample taken for sequencing was PBMCs. The CDR3, as DNA: TGCAGTGCTAGAAAATCACGGGGGGCGGGGTTCTTC. Translating gives CSARKSRGAGFF.